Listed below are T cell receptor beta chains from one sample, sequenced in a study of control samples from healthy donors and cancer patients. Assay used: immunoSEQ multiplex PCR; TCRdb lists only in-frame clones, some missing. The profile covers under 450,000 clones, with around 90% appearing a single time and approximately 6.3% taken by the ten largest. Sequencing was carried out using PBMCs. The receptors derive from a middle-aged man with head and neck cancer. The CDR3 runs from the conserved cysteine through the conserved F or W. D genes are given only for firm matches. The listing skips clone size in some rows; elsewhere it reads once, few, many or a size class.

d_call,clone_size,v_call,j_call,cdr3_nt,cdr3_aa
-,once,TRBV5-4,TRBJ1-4,TGTGCCAGCAGCTCCCGGGCCTCTAATGAAAAACTGTTTTTT,CASSSRASNEKLFF
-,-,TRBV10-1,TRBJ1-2,TGCGCCAGCAAAAAAGGGCGCGGGGACTATGGCTACACCTTC,CASKKGRGDYGYTF
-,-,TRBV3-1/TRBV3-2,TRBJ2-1,TGTGCCAGCAGCCAGTATAGTCCCAATGAGCAGTTCTTC,CASSQYSPNEQFF
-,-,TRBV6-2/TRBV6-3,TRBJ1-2,TGTGCCAGCAGTTACCAGAGGACAGCAGCCTATGGCTACACCTTC,CASSYQRTAAYGYTF
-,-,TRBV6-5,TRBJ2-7,TGTGCCAGCAGTTACCGGGATAGCTCCTACGAGCAGTACTTC,CASSYRDSSYEQYF
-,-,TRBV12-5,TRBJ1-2,TGTGCTAGTGGTCCATCGGGAGGGCTTAACTATGGCTACACCTTC,CASGPSGGLNYGYTF
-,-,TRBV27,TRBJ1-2,TGTGCCAGCAGTTTATCGAGGGACCGAGGCTACACCTTC,CASSLSRDRGYTF
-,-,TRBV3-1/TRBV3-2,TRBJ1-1,TGTGCCAGCAGCCACGGACGGGGCACTGAAGCTTTCTTT,CASSHGRGTEAFF
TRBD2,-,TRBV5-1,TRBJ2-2,TGCGCCAGCAGCTTGCCTAGCGGGAGGGCCGGGGAGCTGTTTTTT,CASSLPSGRAGELFF
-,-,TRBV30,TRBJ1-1,TGTGCCTACCGAGACAGGACTGAAGCTTTCTTT,CAYRDRTEAFF
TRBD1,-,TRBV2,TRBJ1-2,TGTGCCAGCAGCTTACAGGGGGAGAATGGCTACACCTTC,CASSLQGENGYTF
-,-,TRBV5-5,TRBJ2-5,TGTGCCAGCAGCTTGGGTAAAGGGTCCCAAGAGACCCAGTACTTC,CASSLGKGSQETQYF
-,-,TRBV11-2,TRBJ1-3,TGTGCCAGCAGCTTAGATTACCAGCCTGGAAACACCATATATTTT,CASSLDYQPGNTIYF
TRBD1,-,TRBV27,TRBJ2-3,TGTGCCAGCAGTGTCGGGACAGCTATAGGAGATACGCAGTATTTT,CASSVGTAIGDTQYF
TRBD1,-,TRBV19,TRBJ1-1,TGTGCCAGTAGTATCCCCTATCAGGGGGCGGCTTTCTTT,CASSIPYQGAAFF
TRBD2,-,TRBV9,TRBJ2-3,TGTGCCAGCAGCCTCTTAGCGGGGGTAGGCACAGATACGCAGTATTTT,CASSLLAGVGTDTQYF
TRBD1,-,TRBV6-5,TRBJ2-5,TGTGCCAGCAGTTACTCGTACAGGGGAGAGACCCAGTACTTC,CASSYSYRGETQYF
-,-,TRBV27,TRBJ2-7,TGTGCCAGCAGTTTTCAGGGGGGCGCCTACGAGCAGTACTTC,CASSFQGGAYEQYF
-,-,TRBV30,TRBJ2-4,TGTGCCTGGAGTGTAGGGGGAAACATTCAGTACTTC,CAWSVGGNIQYF
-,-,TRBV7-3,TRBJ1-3,TGTGCCAGCAGCCCCTCGACAGGCCCTGGAAACACCATATATTTT,CASSPSTGPGNTIYF
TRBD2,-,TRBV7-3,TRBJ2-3,TGTGCCAGCAGCCTACTAGCGGGGGGCACAGATACGCAGTATTTT,CASSLLAGGTDTQYF
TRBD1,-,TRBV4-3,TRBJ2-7,TGCGCCAGCAGCCGTCGACAGGGATTGTCGGACGAGCAGTACTTC,CASSRRQGLSDEQYF
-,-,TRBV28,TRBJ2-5,TGTGCCAGCAGTTCCCCCTTTGGAGGCCAAGAGACCCAGTACTTC,CASSSPFGGQETQYF
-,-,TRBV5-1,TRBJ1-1,TGCGCCAGCAGCTTACGAGACAGGAACACTGAAGCTTTCTTT,CASSLRDRNTEAFF
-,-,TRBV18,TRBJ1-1,TGTGCCAGCTCACCGGGTCTCAGTGTAAACACTGAAGCTTTCTTT,CASSPGLSVNTEAFF
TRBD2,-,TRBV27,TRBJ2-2,TGTGCCAGCAGTTCCGGACTAGCGGGCTACACCGGGGAGCTGTTTTTT,CASSSGLAGYTGELFF
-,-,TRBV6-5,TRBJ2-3,TGTGCCAGCAGTTACTCATCGGGGGTGGGCACAGATACGCAGTATTTT,CASSYSSGVGTDTQYF
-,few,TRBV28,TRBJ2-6,TGTGCCAGCAGCTCAGGGGCCTCATACTCTGGGGCCAACGTCCTGACTTTC,CASSSGASYSGANVLTF
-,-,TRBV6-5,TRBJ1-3,TGTGCCAGCAGCGACAGGACGACTGGAAACACCATATATTTT,CASSDRTTGNTIYF
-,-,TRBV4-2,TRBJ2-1,TGTGCCAGCAGCCAAGTAGTGACCGACCATGAGCAGTTCTTC,CASSQVVTDHEQFF
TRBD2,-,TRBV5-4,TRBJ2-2,TGTGCCAGCAGTTTTTGGACTAGCGGGAGTTACACCGGGGAGCTGTTTTTT,CASSFWTSGSYTGELFF
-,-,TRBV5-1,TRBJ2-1,TGCGCCAGCAGCTTGGAAGGGGGGGTGTACTACAATGAGCAGTTCTTC,CASSLEGGVYYNEQFF
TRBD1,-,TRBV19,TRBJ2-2,TGTGCCAGTAGTCCCCGGACAGGGAACACCGGGGAGCTGTTTTTT,CASSPRTGNTGELFF
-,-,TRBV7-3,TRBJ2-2,TGTGCCAGCAGCTTAGTCGCAGGGGAGGACACCGGGGAGCTGTTTTTT,CASSLVAGEDTGELFF
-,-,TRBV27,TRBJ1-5,TGTGCCAGCAGTTTAACTTATAGCAATCAGCCCCAGCATTTT,CASSLTYSNQPQHF
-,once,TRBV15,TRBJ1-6,TGTGCCACCAGCAGTGAATTGACTGTTGGAGGGATTAATTCACCCCTCCACTTT,CATSSELTVGGINSPLHF
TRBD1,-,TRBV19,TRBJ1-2,TGTGCCAGCATCGGGACAGGGGAATTGGGCTATGGCTACACCTTC,CASIGTGELGYGYTF
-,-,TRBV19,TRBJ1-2,TGTGCCAGTAGTGTGGACCACCAGCGGGGGTATGGCTACACCTTC,CASSVDHQRGYGYTF
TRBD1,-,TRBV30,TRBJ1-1,TGTGCCTGGACCAGCCAGGGGGCTGAAGCTTTCTTT,CAWTSQGAEAFF
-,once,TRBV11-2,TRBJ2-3,TGTGCCAGCAGCTTAGGTTCAGATACGCAGTATTTT,CASSLGSDTQYF
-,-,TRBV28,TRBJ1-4,TGTGCCAGCAGTTTCAATCCCGGGGACGAAAAACTGTTTTTT,CASSFNPGDEKLFF
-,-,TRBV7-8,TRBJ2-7,TGTGCCAGCAGCTTAGCGGGGGGCCCTTACGAGCAGTACTTC,CASSLAGGPYEQYF
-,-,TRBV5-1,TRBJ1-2,TGCGCCAGCAGCTTGGTCCAAGGTCCTCGAAGCGGGAGTAACTATGGCTACACCTTC,CASSLVQGPRSGSNYGYTF
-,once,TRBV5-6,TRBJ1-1,TGTGCCAGCAGCTCCCGGGGGCCCGGAGGCACTGAAGCTTTCTTT,CASSSRGPGGTEAFF
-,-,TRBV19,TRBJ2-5,TGTGCCAGTAGTTTTTCTGGCAAAGTCGGGGAGACCCAGTACTTC,CASSFSGKVGETQYF
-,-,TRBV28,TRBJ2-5,TGTGCCAGCAGTTCCCCGTTGGGGCCAGAGACCCAGTACTTC,CASSSPLGPETQYF
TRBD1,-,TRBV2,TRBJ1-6,TGTGCCAGCCTTCTGACAGGGAATTCACCCCTCCACTTT,CASLLTGNSPLHF
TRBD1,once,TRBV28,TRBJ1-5,TGTGCCAGCAGCCAAACAGGGGTCAATCAGCCCCAGCATTTT,CASSQTGVNQPQHF
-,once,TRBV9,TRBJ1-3,TGTGCCAGCAGCATCGACATCTCTGGAAACACCATATATTTT,CASSIDISGNTIYF
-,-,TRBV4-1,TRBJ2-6,TGCGCCAGCAGCCAAGTGTATTGGGCCAACGTCCTGACTTTC,CASSQVYWANVLTF